The 22 T cell receptor beta chains below come from one sample, sequenced in a study of blood T cell repertoires in COVID-19. Clones were read by immunoSEQ multiplex PCR, and TCRdb kept only the in-frame ones, dropping some. The repertoire includes approximately 260,000 clones, approximately 86% of them detected once, and about 6% sits in the top ten. Material for sequencing was PBMCs or T cells enriched from blood (not recorded which). Receptor source: a woman aged 25 to 39 with acute COVID-19.

The chain joins TRBV5-1 to TRBJ2-6, with 8 bases aligning to TRBD1. V was pared by 1 base and J by 0 bases, with 9 bases of the junction left unmatched. This CDR3 is built from 19 residues. Looked up from germline, CDR1 is SGHRS and CDR2 is YFSETQ. CDR3: CASSLRRDRKGSGANVLTF. The DNA for the CDR3 is TGCGCCAGCAGCTTGCGTCGGGACAGGAAGGGCTCTGGGGCCAACGTCCTGACTTTC.

The chain joins TRBV28 to TRBJ2-7; maybe TRBD2 (6 bases). The germline gives CDR1 MDHEN, CDR2 SYDVKM. With 3 bases removed from V and 1 base from J, the gap between germline ends came to 16 bases. This CDR3 has 16 amino acids. The DNA for the CDR3 is TGTGCCAGCAGTTTTAATCGGGGACTCTCTTCCTACGAGCAGTACTTC. It specifies CASSFNRGLSSYEQYF. Full variable domain (outside the CDR3, taken from reference TRBV28 and TRBJ2-7): DVKVTQSSRYLVKRTGEKVFLECVQDMDHENMFWYRQDPGLGLRLIYFSYDVKMKEKGDIPEGYSVSREKKERFSLILESASTNQTSMYLCASSFNRGLSSYEQYFGPGTRLTVT.

V and J are TRBV10-3 and TRBJ2-5, with 7 positions matching TRBD1. The CDR3 is made up of 15 amino acids. Germline CDR1 is ENHRY and CDR2 is SYGVKD. V shed 3 bases and J 5 bases; nucleotides not matched to a gene: 9. The CDR3 DNA reads as TGTGCCATCAGTGACCCGACAGGGTGGATCGAGACCCAGTACTTC. Translating it yields CAISDPTGWIETQYF.

This rearrangement joins TRBV19 to TRBJ2-1, with 10 bases identical to TRBD2. CDR1 and CDR2 from the germline V gene are LNHDA and SQIVND (reference sequence). The CDR3 is made up of 16 amino acids. Losses at the gene ends were 1 base for V and 7 bases for J; bases not matched to a gene: 7. CDR3 amino acids: CASSIVKAGGRNEQFF. The CDR3 DNA follows: TGTGCCAGTAGTATAGTCAAAGCGGGAGGGCGGAATGAGCAGTTCTTC. The full variable domain, in which reference TRBV19 and TRBJ2-1 provide the parts outside the CDR3, is DGGITQSPKYLFRKEGQNVTLSCEQNLNHDAMYWYRQDPGQGLRLIYYSQIVNDFQKGDIAEGYSVSREKKESFPLTVTSAQKNPTAFYLCASSIVKAGGRNEQFFGPGTRLTVL.

CDR3 in amino acids: CASSLGQATYEQYF. The DNA of the CDR3 is TGTGCCAGCAGCTTAGGGCAGGCAACCTACGAGCAGTACTTC. The genes are TRBV7-9 and TRBJ2-7; D remains unclear. Trimming left V 1 base short and J 2 bases short, with 9 bases between. From germline, CDR1 is SEHNR and CDR2 FQNEAQ (reference sequence). CDR3 length: 14 amino acids.

V usage is TRBV7-8 and J usage is TRBJ2-7; D perhaps matches TRBD2 (5 bases). Germline assignment: CDR1 SGHVS and CDR2 FQNEAQ. This CDR3 comprises 15 residues. Trimming took off 3 bases at V and 5 bases at J, with 17 bases between the two ends. The CDR3 region has the DNA TGTGCCAGCAGCTTGACCGCGGGCCCCATTGACGAGCAGTACTTC. Translation: CASSLTAGPIDEQYF.

The genes are TRBV18 and TRBJ1-1, with 8 bases aligning to TRBD1. After removal of 6 bases from V and 4 bases from J, the junction contained 4 bases not matched to a gene. The CDR3 runs 13 residues. Germline V CDR1 and CDR2: KGHSH, LQKENI. The CDR3 spells CASSQTGGTEAFF. As DNA, the CDR3 is TGTGCCAGCTCGCAAACAGGGGGCACTGAAGCTTTCTTT.

The J gene is TRBJ2-3, the V gene TRBV5-6; TRBD2 aligns across 12 bases. J lost 4 bases, V lost 1 base, and 7 bases had no gene match. Germline CDR1 reads SGHDT; CDR2 reads YYEEEE. The CDR3 covers 17 residues. The DNA for the CDR3 is TGTGCCAGCAGCTTGATTCTAGCGGGGGGGCCAGCAGATACGCAGTATTTT. Protein sequence: CASSLILAGGPADTQYF.

This clone appeared a few times. The CDR3 DNA follows: TGTGCCAGCAGCACCCAGGACAGAGCGTATGGCTACACCTTC. Residues: CASSTQDRAYGYTF. The chain combines TRBV5-4 with TRBJ1-2; a possible D gene is TRBD1 (6 bases). In germline, CDR1 is SGHNT, CDR2 YYREEE (reference sequence). The CDR3 is made up of 14 amino acids. V lost 4 bases, J lost 5 bases, and 15 bases lay in between.

In DNA form, the CDR3 reads TGCAGCGTTGGGGGGACTAGCGGACTCACAGATACGCAGTATTTT. It translates to CSVGGTSGLTDTQYF. This chain links TRBV29-1 with TRBJ2-3; 11 bases are shared with TRBD2. Trimming cost V 4 bases and J 2 bases; bases outside gene matches: 5. Germline loops: CDR1 SQVTM, CDR2 ANQGSEA. This CDR3 is 15 amino acids long.

The V call is TRBV7-8, the J call TRBJ2-7, with D possibly being TRBD2 (5 bases). The germline V and J ends were trimmed by 5 bases and 4 bases, with 12 bases remaining between them. Germline loops: CDR1 SGHVS, CDR2 FQNEAQ. The CDR3 runs 13 residues. Here the CDR3 reads CASSRASGYEQYF. As DNA, the CDR3 is TGTGCCAGCAGCCGGGCGAGCGGTTACGAGCAGTACTTC.

The chain joins TRBV9 to TRBJ1-2, with a tentative D call TRBD1 (5 bases). This CDR3 is 14 amino acids long. Looked up from germline, CDR1 is SGDLS and CDR2 is YYNGEE. Trimming took off 3 bases at V and 4 bases at J, with 13 bases between the two ends. The CDR3 DNA sequence: TGTGCCAGCAGCGGGCCGGGGGGTGGCTATGGCTACACCTTC. Its protein is CASSGPGGGYGYTF.

The chain has TRBV28 and TRBJ1-5; TRBD1 is a possible D gene (5 bases). The CDR3 length is 14 residues. V shed 0 bases and J shed 5 bases, with 8 bases lying between them. Per germline, CDR1 MDHEN and CDR2 SYDVKM. The CDR3 reads CASSLWQGDQPQHF. The CDR3 DNA follows: TGTGCCAGCAGTTTATGGCAGGGTGATCAGCCCCAGCATTTT.

The chain employs TRBV9 and TRBJ2-2, with D perhaps matching TRBD1 (6 bases). This CDR3 region has 19 residues. CDR1 and CDR2 from the germline V gene are SGDLS and YYNGEE. V gave up 0 bases and J gave up 0 bases, with 18 bases separating them. The CDR3 sequence is CASSVDLGAGSPNTGELFF. The CDR3 coding sequence is TGTGCCAGCAGCGTAGATCTGGGGGCGGGTAGTCCGAACACCGGGGAGCTGTTTTTT.

The rearrangement links TRBV5-1 to TRBJ1-2, with TRBD1 identical over 11 bases. Germline trimming cut 7 bases from V and 6 bases from J; bases unmatched to any gene: 5. Germline CDR1 and CDR2: SGHRS and YFSETQ. This CDR3 comprises 13 residues. The CDR3 reads CASYPDRGHGYTF. DNA for the CDR3: TGCGCCAGCTACCCGGACAGGGGGCATGGCTACACCTTC.

The chain carries TRBV7-6 and TRBJ2-7; 8 positions match TRBD2. This CDR3 has 15 residues. V was pared by 5 bases and J by 5 bases, with 11 bases of the junction left unmatched. CDR1 and CDR2 from the germline V gene are SGHVS and FNYEAQ. CDR3 amino acids: CASSPIGGGFDEQYF. The CDR3, as DNA: TGTGCCAGCAGCCCTATCGGCGGGGGGTTCGACGAGCAGTACTTC.

V is TRBV10-2 and J is TRBJ2-7, with 9 bases that match TRBD1. Germline V gives CDR1 WSHSY, CDR2 SAAADI. Unmatched junction bases numbered 10, after V lost 8 bases and J lost 2 bases. The CDR3 has 15 residues. CDR3 nucleotides: TGCGCCAGCCTGGGGGGACAGGGTTCGGCCTACGAGCAGTACTTC. It yields the protein CASLGGQGSAYEQYF.

As regards this clone: This likely comes from a read error, as the CDR3 has no conserved phenylalanine or tryptophan at its end. The chain combines TRBV6-1 with TRBJ1-2; D gene unclear. Trimming took 3 bases from V and 8 from J, leaving 7 bases between them. Germline lookup yields CDR1 MNHNS and CDR2 SASEGT. The CDR3 loop spans 11 amino acids. This CDR3 is CASSDLGGYTL. The CDR3 DNA reads TGTGCCAGCAGTGACCTGGGAGGCTACACCCTC.

The chain carries TRBV5-5 and TRBJ1-4, with no clear D. In germline, CDR1 is SGHKS, CDR2 YYEKEE (reference sequence). This CDR3 spans 15 amino acids. V dropped 0 bases and J dropped 4 bases, with 10 bases sitting between them. DNA for the CDR3: TGTGCCAGCAGCTTGGTGGCGGGAGGTAATGAAAAACTGTTTTTT. This codes for CASSLVAGGNEKLFF.

The chain recombines TRBV9 with TRBJ1-6; 9 bases are shared with TRBD1. Germline V lookup: CDR1 SGDLS, CDR2 YYNGEE. Trimming removed 4 bases from V and 9 bases from J; junction bases left unmatched: 11. The CDR3 covers 16 residues. In DNA, the CDR3 is TGTGCCAGCAGCATACGAGAACAGGGGGCGGGTTCACCCCTCCACTTT. Translation: CASSIREQGAGSPLHF.

V is TRBV29-1 and J is TRBJ2-7; 11 bases line up with TRBD2. With V trimmed by 6 bases and J by 4 bases, 5 bases remained unmatched. In germline, CDR1 is SQVTM, CDR2 ANQGSEA. The CDR3 is made up of 13 amino acids. CDR3 amino acids: CSVPGLAEYEQYF. CDR3 nucleotides: TGCAGCGTGCCGGGACTAGCGGAATACGAGCAGTACTTC.

The table lists this clone with a few counts. V gene TRBV6-5 combines with J gene TRBJ1-1, with D perhaps TRBD1 (6 bases). There are 14 residues in the CDR3. Between the trimmed V and J ends, which lost 5 bases and 3 bases, there was a span of 13 bases. Germline values: CDR1 MNHEY, CDR2 SVGAGI. The CDR3 spells CASSLDRSDTEAFF. The CDR3 nucleotides read TGTGCCAGCAGTCTAGACAGGTCGGACACTGAAGCTTTCTTT.